Sequencing of this TCR beta chain was carried out in a study of patients and donors after allogeneic stem cell transplantation (TCRdb year 2020). Turning to this clonotype: Its recognized antigen is unknown. Base qualities are not provided; no much larger clone lies one nucleotide away.

The CDR3 covers 11 residues, taking in both the cysteine and the phenylalanine. Only the CDR3 part of the read is kept: 33 bases, read in frame from the first base. Deletion took 4 bases off V and 10 bases off J, with a span of 8 bases between the germline ends. CDR1 and CDR2, looked up from the germline V gene (reference sequence), are SGHAT and FQDESV. The library was generated by RT-PCR. Sequencing was carried out with a NextSeq 550. TCRdb's own reprocessing of the public reads used fastp at Q25 and MiXCR and kept productive beta chains. Identical CDR3 protein sequences are pooled into one entry, listed with their most common genes and DNA. This sample gives 190,000 or so distinct CDR3 sequences in total; less than 45% of them show up just once. Of the sample, around 35% falls within the top ten clones.

This TCR came from a human donor who was either an allogeneic HSCT recipient or a stem cell or donor lymphocyte infusion donor (not recorded which). It is not recorded whose cells these are; they may come from a transplant donor. The sample was blood, either unsorted or a sorted T cell fraction (not recorded which). The chain couples TRBV11-1 to TRBJ2-1; a confident D gene designation cannot be given. The nucleotides read TGTGCCAGCAGCTCGATCGGGGAGCAGTTCTTC. This gives the protein CASSSIGEQFF.